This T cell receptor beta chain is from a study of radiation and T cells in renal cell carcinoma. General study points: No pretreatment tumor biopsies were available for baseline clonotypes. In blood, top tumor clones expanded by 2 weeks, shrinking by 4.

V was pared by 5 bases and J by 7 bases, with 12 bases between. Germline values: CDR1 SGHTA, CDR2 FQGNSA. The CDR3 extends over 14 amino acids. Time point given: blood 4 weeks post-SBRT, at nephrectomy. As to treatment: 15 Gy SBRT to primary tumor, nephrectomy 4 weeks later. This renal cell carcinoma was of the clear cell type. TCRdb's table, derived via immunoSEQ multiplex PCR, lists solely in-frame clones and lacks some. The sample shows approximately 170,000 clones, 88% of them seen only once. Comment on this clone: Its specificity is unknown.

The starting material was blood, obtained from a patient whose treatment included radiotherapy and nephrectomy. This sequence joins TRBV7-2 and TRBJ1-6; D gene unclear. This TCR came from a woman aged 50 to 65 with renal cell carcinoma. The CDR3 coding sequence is TGTGCCAGCAGCCCCCGACGGGAAAATTCACCCCTCCACTTT. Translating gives CASSPRRENSPLHF.